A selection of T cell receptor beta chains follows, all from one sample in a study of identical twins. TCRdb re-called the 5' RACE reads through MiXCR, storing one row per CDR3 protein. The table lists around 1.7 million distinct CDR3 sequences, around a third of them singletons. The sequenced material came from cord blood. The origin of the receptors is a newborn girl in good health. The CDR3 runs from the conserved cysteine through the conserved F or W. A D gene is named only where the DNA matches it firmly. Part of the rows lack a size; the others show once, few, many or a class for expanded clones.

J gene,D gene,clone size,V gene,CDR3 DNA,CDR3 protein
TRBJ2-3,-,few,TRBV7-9,TGTGCCAGCAGCTTCCGGACGGGGGAAGATACGCAGTATTTT,CASSFRTGEDTQYF
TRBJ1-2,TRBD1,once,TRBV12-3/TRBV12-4,TGTGCCAGCAGATCCGCGGGACAGGGGTACTATGGCTACACCTTC,CASRSAGQGYYGYTF
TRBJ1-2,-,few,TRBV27,TGTGCCAGCAGTTTCAATACTAAAGCCGTTGGCTACACCTTC,CASSFNTKAVGYTF
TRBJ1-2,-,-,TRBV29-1,TGCAGCGTTGCCCGGGACCAGGAGGGCTATGGCTACACCTTC,CSVARDQEGYGYTF
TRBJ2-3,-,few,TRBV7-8,TGTGCCAGCAGCTTGGCCTCGAGAGGACTAGATACGCAGTATTTT,CASSLASRGLDTQYF
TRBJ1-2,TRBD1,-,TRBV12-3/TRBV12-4,TGTGCCAGCAGACGGGACAGGGCTTACTATGGCTACACCTTC,CASRRDRAYYGYTF
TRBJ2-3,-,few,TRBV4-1,TGCGCCAGCAGCCCCTACCACTACTCAAATCGAGGAGATACGCAGTATTTT,CASSPYHYSNRGDTQYF
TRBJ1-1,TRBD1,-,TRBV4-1,TGCGCCAGCAGCCGACGACAGGGAGGGGACACTGAAGCTTTCTTT,CASSRRQGGDTEAFF
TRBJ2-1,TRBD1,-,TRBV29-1,TGCAGCGTTCCTAGGACAGGGTCGAGTAGCAATGAGCAGTTCTTC,CSVPRTGSSSNEQFF
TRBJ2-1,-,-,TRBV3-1,TGTGCCAGCAGCCCCGTTATAGGGGGGGGCTACAATGAGCAGTTCTTC,CASSPVIGGGYNEQFF
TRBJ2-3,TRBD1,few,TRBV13,TGTGCCAGCAGAGGGACAGGGTATCCAGATACGCAGTATTTT,CASRGTGYPDTQYF
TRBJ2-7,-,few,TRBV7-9,TGTGCCAGCAGCTTGTGGGGGGAGACAGAGGCAAAGGGCGAGCAGTACTTC,CASSLWGETEAKGEQYF
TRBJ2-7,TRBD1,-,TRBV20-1,TGCAGTGCTAGGGACAGGGCACTCTCCTACGAGCAGTACTTC,CSARDRALSYEQYF
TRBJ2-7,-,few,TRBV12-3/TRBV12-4,TGTGCCAGCAGTTTAATGCGGTACGAGCAGTACTTC,CASSLMRYEQYF
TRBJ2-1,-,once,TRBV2,TGTGCCAGCAGGCCGCAGGTATCTGTGTGGGAGCAGTTCTTC,CASRPQVSVWEQFF
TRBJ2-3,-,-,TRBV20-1,TGCAGTGCTAGAGGGATTCCGGGGAGCACAGATACGCAGTATTTT,CSARGIPGSTDTQYF
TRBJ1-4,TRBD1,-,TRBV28,TGTGCCAGCAGTTCCGGACAGGGGGGGGATGAAAAACTGTTTTTT,CASSSGQGGDEKLFF